This TCR beta chain was recorded in a study of CD8+ T cells in alopecia areata. Study in general: The SALT score measured affected scalp surface percentage in treated patients.

Treatment reported: oral pan-JAK inhibitor, 5-10 mg twice daily. This CDR3 contains 18 residues. Germline V gives CDR1 MDHEN, CDR2 SYDVKM. Trimming cost V 0 bases and J 0 bases, with 12 bases left between them. RNA, once extracted, was reverse transcribed into cDNA for use as the sequencing template. Generated by immunoSEQ multiplex PCR, the TCRdb table keeps only in-frame clones and is missing some. This table has about 88,000 clones, around 47% appearing once. The genes are TRBV28 and TRBJ2-6; no clear D gene. The material was CD8+ T cells sorted from blood, obtained at week 24, from a patient treated with tofacitinib. The clonotype comes from a human donor with alopecia areata. CDR3 coding DNA: TGTGCCAGCAGTTTATGGGGAATTAGGAGCTCTGGGGCCAACGTCCTGACTTTC. Amino acids: CASSLWGIRSSGANVLTF.